A single sample gave rise to the 23 T cell receptor beta chains below, sequenced in a study of control samples from healthy donors and cancer patients (TCRdb year 2020). The method was the immunoSEQ multiplex PCR assay. The immuneACCESS repertoire file appears here via TCRdb, limited to in-frame rearrangements. These files lack a portion of the clones; in checked studies, under half of the deficit traces to unresolved V genes, and the cause of the others is not known. This sample comprises some 150,000 clones, about 90% of them detected only once. Of the sample, about 7.6% is held by the ten largest clones. Sequenced sample: blood. All receptors come from a man aged 18 to 29 in good health.

V gene TRBV5-1 combines with J gene TRBJ1-2; no reliable D call. Germline CDR1 reads SGHRS; CDR2 reads YFSETQ. Trimming removed 6 bases from V and 0 bases from J, with 12 bases in between. This CDR3 has 14 amino acids. CDR3 protein: CASTSSGANYGYTF. The DNA for the CDR3 is TGCGCCAGCACCTCGAGTGGAGCTAACTATGGCTACACCTTC.

The chain uses TRBV15 and TRBJ2-1, with D perhaps given as TRBD1 or TRBD2 (6 bases each). The V gene's germline CDR1 is LNHNV and CDR2 YYDKDF (reference sequence). This CDR3 contains 17 residues. Deletions cut 0 bases from V and 1 base from J, with 13 bases between. This CDR3 is CATSRDRGAGSYNEQFF. CDR3 DNA sequence: TGTGCCACCAGCAGAGATAGGGGGGCGGGGTCCTACAATGAGCAGTTCTTC.

J is TRBJ2-5 and V is TRBV19; 7 nucleotides align to TRBD1. There are 14 residues in the CDR3. J lost 5 bases, V lost 5 bases, and 8 bases had no gene match. Looked up from germline, CDR1 is LNHDA and CDR2 is SQIVND (reference sequence). CDR3 DNA: TGTGCCAGTAGTGATGAACAGGGGTACGAGACCCAGTACTTC. The encoded protein is CASSDEQGYETQYF.

The gene calls are TRBV18 and TRBJ1-2; 8 bases match TRBD1. V gave up 3 bases and J gave up 8 bases; unmatched junction bases: 11. The CDR3 length is 15 residues. Per germline, CDR1 KGHSH and CDR2 LQKENI. CDR3 nucleotide sequence: TGTGCCAGCTCACCCCTCGGACAGGGCCCCTGGGGCTACACCTTC. Amino acid sequence: CASSPLGQGPWGYTF.

The V gene is TRBV6-4, the J gene TRBJ2-1, with 16 bases aligning to TRBD2. The ends lost 6 bases at V and 8 bases at J; junction bases unmatched: 4. Looked up from germline, CDR1 is MRHNA and CDR2 is SNTAGT. This CDR3 has 15 residues. The CDR3 nucleotides are TGTGCCAGCAGCCCCGGGACTAGCGGGGGGGATGAGCAGTTCTTC. This encodes CASSPGTSGGDEQFF.

This rearrangement joins TRBV28 to TRBJ2-7, with D uncertain. Trimming removed 3 bases from V and 2 bases from J, with 17 bases in between. CDR3 length: 16 amino acids. From germline, CDR1 is MDHEN and CDR2 SYDVKM. CDR3 sequence (DNA): TGTGCCAGCAGTTTGCTCCGTTTTGGGTCCGCCTACGAGCAGTACTTC. It yields the protein CASSLLRFGSAYEQYF.

The chain uses TRBV5-1 and TRBJ1-1; D not certain. Germline CDR1 is SGHRS and CDR2 is YFSETQ. The CDR3 has 13 amino acids. Trimming cost V 0 bases and J 8 bases, with 11 bases left between them. The CDR3 loop reads CASSLAPTEEAFF. The CDR3, as DNA: TGCGCCAGCAGCTTGGCCCCAACGGAGGAAGCTTTCTTT.

The chain carries TRBV13 and TRBJ2-3; either TRBD1 or TRBD2 may fit D (5 bases each). The CDR3 is made up of 15 amino acids. Germline values: CDR1 PRHDT, CDR2 FYEKMQ (reference sequence). V was trimmed by 3 bases and J by 0 bases, leaving 10 bases between them. CDR3 nucleotide sequence: TGTGCCAGCAGCTTCGGGGCAGGGAGCACAGATACGCAGTATTTT. This translates into CASSFGAGSTDTQYF.

The chain links TRBV24-1 to TRBJ2-1, with D uncertain. The CDR3 loop spans 16 amino acids. The ends were cut back, 0 bases at V and 6 bases at J, with 14 bases in the middle. The germline V gene has CDR1 KGHDR and CDR2 SFDVKD. CDR3 residues: CATSDLGSPVSNEQFF. CDR3 DNA: TGTGCCACCAGTGATTTGGGCAGTCCTGTGAGCAATGAGCAGTTCTTC.

The chain links TRBV5-1 to TRBJ2-5; 10 positions match TRBD2. Trimming removed 3 bases from V and 5 bases from J; junction bases left unmatched: 19. There are 19 residues in the CDR3. CDR1 SGHRS and CDR2 YFSETQ come from the germline V gene. The CDR3 region has the DNA TGCGCCAGCAGCTCCCTTACCCTGGCTAGCGGGGGATCCCCGGAGACCCAGTACTTC. This encodes CASSSLTLASGGSPETQYF.

The CDR3 sequence is CASSVANYGYTF. The CDR3 bases are TGTGCCAGTAGTGTAGCTAACTATGGCTACACCTTC. This chain connects TRBV19 to TRBJ1-2; D is undetermined. The CDR3 is 12 residues long. The V gene's germline CDR1 is LNHDA and CDR2 SQIVND (reference sequence). Trimming cost V 5 bases and J 0 bases, with 4 bases left between them. Based on the CDR3 plus reference TRBV19 and TRBJ1-2, the full variable domain is DGGITQSPKYLFRKEGQNVTLSCEQNLNHDAMYWYRQDPGQGLRLIYYSQIVNDFQKGDIAEGYSVSREKKESFPLTVTSAQKNPTAFYLCASSVANYGYTFGSGTRLTVV.

V gene TRBV4-1 combines with J gene TRBJ1-2; D might be TRBD1 (6 bases). The CDR3 length is 15 residues. Germline V gene data show CDR1 as MGHRA and CDR2 as YSYEKL. The V gene lost 4 bases and the J gene lost 6 bases, with 18 bases spanning the gap. CDR3 coding DNA: TGCGCCAGCAGCCCCCCAGTAGGGGGGTTCGATGGCTACACCTTC. It specifies CASSPPVGGFDGYTF.

This clone has just a few counts. V and J are TRBV18 and TRBJ2-7, with TRBD1 as a possible D gene (6 bases). The CDR3 covers 13 residues. Germline CDR1 reads KGHSH; CDR2 reads LQKENI. V shed 3 bases and J shed 5 bases, with 11 bases lying between them. CDR3 sequence reads: CASSPGQRHEQYF. The CDR3, as DNA: TGTGCCAGCTCACCGGGACAACGCCACGAGCAGTACTTC. The complete variable domain, with remaining parts taken from reference TRBV18 and TRBJ2-7, reads NAGVMQNPRHLVRRRGQEARLRCSPMKGHSHVYWYRQLPEEGLKFMVYLQKENIIDESGMPKERFSAEFPKEGPSILRIQQVVRGDSAAYFCASSPGQRHEQYFGPGTRLTVT.

J is TRBJ2-7 and V is TRBV19; D remains unclear. V was shortened by 5 bases and J by 3 bases, with 11 bases between the two germline ends. The CDR3 has 13 amino acids. The germline V gene encodes CDR1 LNHDA and CDR2 SQIVND (reference sequence). This CDR3 reads CASSPTVYYEQYF. The CDR3 region has the DNA TGTGCCAGTAGTCCTACAGTCTACTACGAGCAGTACTTC. Using reference TRBV19 and TRBJ2-7 for the parts outside the CDR3, the full variable domain is DGGITQSPKYLFRKEGQNVTLSCEQNLNHDAMYWYRQDPGQGLRLIYYSQIVNDFQKGDIAEGYSVSREKKESFPLTVTSAQKNPTAFYLCASSPTVYYEQYFGPGTRLTVT.

The chain combines TRBV28 with TRBJ2-7; no firm D call. The germline gives CDR1 MDHEN, CDR2 SYDVKM. Trimming removed 6 bases at V and 2 bases at J, with 5 bases between. This CDR3 contains 11 residues. CDR3 nucleotide sequence: TGTGCCAGCAGATCCCCCTACGAGCAGTACTTC. Its protein is CASRSPYEQYF.

The rearrangement joins TRBV1 to TRBJ2-1; no check of the table's D call, TRBD2, against the DNA was made. TRBV1 is designated a pseudogene. CDR3 size: 17 residues. The CDR3: CTSSHRGRLAGNNEQFF. CDR3 nucleotide sequence: TGCACCAGCAGCCATAGAGGACGGCTAGCGGGGAACAATGAGCAGTTCTTC.

This clone was detected only once. This chain links TRBV2 with TRBJ2-2, with a tentative D call TRBD1 (6 bases). V was pared by 6 bases and J by 1 base, with 18 bases between. CDR3 length equals 17 residues. In germline, CDR1 is SNHLY, CDR2 FYNNEI. The CDR3 DNA follows: TGTGCCAGCAGCGCCCCCTTGATGACAGGGAACACCGGGGAGCTGTTTTTT. It specifies CASSAPLMTGNTGELFF. Full variable domain (rest looked up from reference TRBV2 and TRBJ2-2): EPEVTQTPSHQVTQMGQEVILRCVPISNHLYFYWYRQILGQKVEFLVSFYNNEISEKSEIFDDQFSVERPDGSNFTLKIRSTKLEDSAMYFCASSAPLMTGNTGELFFGEGSRLTVL.

The chain recombines TRBV5-4 with TRBJ2-1; 7 nucleotides line up with TRBD1. CDR1 SGHNT and CDR2 YYREEE come from the germline V gene (reference sequence). Unmatched junction bases numbered 12, after V lost 4 bases and J lost 2 bases. This CDR3 is built from 17 residues. The CDR3 coding sequence is TGTGCCAGCAGCGCAAAGAACAGGGGCCCAACCTACAATGAGCAGTTCTTC. Residues: CASSAKNRGPTYNEQFF.

This chain joins TRBV5-1 and TRBJ2-2; 9 bases map to TRBD1. The ends lost 2 bases at V and 5 bases at J; junction bases unmatched: 7. The germline V gene encodes CDR1 SGHRS and CDR2 YFSETQ. The CDR3 runs 16 residues. CDR3 residues: CASSFGGTGRTGELFF. CDR3 nucleotides: TGCGCCAGCAGCTTCGGAGGGACAGGGAGAACCGGGGAGCTGTTTTTT.

The chain recombines TRBV5-1 with TRBJ1-1; D unresolved. Germline V CDR1 and CDR2: SGHRS, YFSETQ. Trimming cost V 4 bases and J 3 bases, with 13 bases left between them. The CDR3 has 14 amino acids. Here the CDR3 DNA reads TGCGCCAGCAGCACGTTTAGTCGGGACACTGAAGCTTTCTTT. It specifies CASSTFSRDTEAFF.

The chain has TRBV21-1 and TRBJ1-5; the table's D gene call, TRBD1, was not cross checked with the DNA. TRBV21-1 is a known pseudogene. CDR3 length equals 16 residues. CDR3 sequence (DNA): TGTGCCAGCAGCAATAGAGACAGTGGGTGCAATCAGCCCCAGCATTTT. As protein: CASSNRDSGCNQPQHF.

The genes are TRBV7-9 and TRBJ1-1; D might be TRBD1 (5 bases). V lost 3 bases and J lost 5, with 10 bases in between. From germline, CDR1 is SEHNR and CDR2 FQNEAQ (reference sequence). This CDR3 contains 13 residues. This CDR3 reads CASSFVQGTEAFF. CDR3 DNA: TGTGCCAGCAGCTTCGTCCAGGGTACTGAAGCTTTCTTT.

The gene calls are TRBV29-1 and TRBJ1-2; no definite D call. Germline-derived CDR1 and CDR2 are SQVTM and ANQGSEA. The CDR3 sequence is 13 residues long. The CDR3 nucleotides are TGCAGTGTAATTATCTGGGGAGGGTCTGGCTACACCTTC. Translated: CSVIIWGGSGYTF.